The 14 T cell receptor beta chains listed next were all sequenced from one sample in a study of beta chain features in type 1 diabetes listed by TCRdb under 2018. Libraries were prepared through the immunoSEQ multiplex PCR assay. All of the isolated RNA was reverse transcribed with the High Capacity cDNA Reverse Transcription Kit, so expressed TCRB transcripts were sequenced. TCRdb holds this immuneACCESS table with in-frame rearrangements only. Some clones are missing; in checked studies, unresolved V genes explain under half, and the rest has no known cause. A total of about 150,000 clones appear in this sample, about 50% of them only once. The top ten clonotypes cover approximately 0.4% of the sample. The specimen was Tregs from blood. Explained via the paper, the cell subset or site label denotes: regulatory CD4+ T cells. The receptor source for this set is a man in his late teens or twenties in good health.

The chain has TRBV19 and TRBJ2-1; D is uncertain. CDR3 length equals 15 residues. Germline CDR1 reads LNHDA; CDR2 reads SQIVND (reference sequence). Between the trimmed V and J ends, which lost 3 bases and 8 bases, there was a span of 17 bases. CDR3 bases: TGTGCCAGTAGTATCCGTTTAAGGCGTGCGGATGAGCAGTTCTTC. Translated, it gives CASSIRLRRADEQFF.

This sequence joins TRBV5-6 and TRBJ2-7; possible D gene TRBD1, 5 bases. Per the germline V gene, CDR1 is SGHDT and CDR2 is YYEEEE. V was cut by 1 base and J by 4 bases, with 24 bases left in between. This CDR3 has 18 residues. The CDR3 DNA follows: TGTGCCAGCAGCTTGCGGGTCAGGGTCTACTTTTCAAGGTACGAGCAGTACTTC. It yields the protein CASSLRVRVYFSRYEQYF.

This clone came up a few times. The chain employs TRBV19 and TRBJ1-2; D perhaps matches TRBD1 (5 bases). CDR1 is LNHDA and CDR2 is SQIVND in the germline V gene (reference sequence). The CDR3 runs 14 residues. V was cut by 7 bases and J by 6 bases, with 18 bases left in between. In nucleotides, the CDR3 is TGTGCCAGTATCCGTCAGGGCACCCTGGATGGCTACACCTTC. Translation gives CASIRQGTLDGYTF.

This clone was counted between two and nine times. This chain joins TRBV29-1 and TRBJ1-1, with 9 bases lining up with TRBD1. V trimming: 7 bases; J trimming: 6 bases; junction bases outside the gene matches: 15. The CDR3 is 15 amino acids. Germline-derived CDR1 and CDR2 are SQVTM and ANQGSEA. In DNA form, the CDR3 reads TGCAGCGCTTCCTCTACGGGACAGGGAGTCTCTGAAGCTTTCTTT. Protein sequence: CSASSTGQGVSEAFF.

The chain uses TRBV11-2 and TRBJ2-1; TRBD1 agrees at 7 bases. The ends lost 5 bases at V and 6 bases at J; junction bases unmatched: 7. Germline values: CDR1 SGHAT, CDR2 FQNNGV. The length of the CDR3 is 14 residues. Here the CDR3 reads CASSLRQGPNEQFF. In DNA, the CDR3 is TGTGCCAGCAGCCTAAGACAGGGTCCCAATGAGCAGTTCTTC.

This sequence joins TRBV6-1 and TRBJ1-1; the match to TRBD1 covers 7 bases. The V gene end was trimmed by 6 bases and the J gene end by 4 bases; junction bases not matched to a gene: 5. CDR1 MNHNS and CDR2 SASEGT come from the germline V gene. The CDR3 runs 13 residues. The CDR3 DNA is TGTGCCAGCAGCCCGGGACAGACCACTGAAGCTTTCTTT. Translating it yields CASSPGQTTEAFF.

The chain couples TRBV5-1 to TRBJ1-4; unclear D gene. The V end was cut by 0 bases, the J end by 7 bases, with 13 bases between. The CDR3 runs 15 residues. CDR1 is SGHRS, CDR2 YFSETQ, per germline. As DNA, the CDR3 is TGCGCCAGCAGCTTGGCTTGGGGTGAGGGTGAAAAACTGTTTTTT. Translation gives CASSLAWGEGEKLFF.

This chain links TRBV28 with TRBJ1-2, with D maybe TRBD1 (5 bases). With 4 bases removed from V and 4 bases from J, the gap between germline ends came to 19 bases. The CDR3 covers 16 residues. CDR1 and CDR2 (germline): MDHEN, SYDVKM. The CDR3 DNA reads as TGTGCCAGCAGTTCGACGATACCAGGGTTCCTCTATGGCTACACCTTC. As protein: CASSSTIPGFLYGYTF.

The chain recombines TRBV19 with TRBJ2-5, with 13 bases lining up with TRBD2. The CDR3 has 16 residues. Looked up from germline, CDR1 is LNHDA and CDR2 is SQIVND (reference sequence). V shed 5 bases, J shed 11 bases, and the junction held 14 bases outside the gene matches. CDR3 in amino acids: CASSGRTSGSPGEQYF. CDR3 sequence (DNA): TGTGCCAGTAGTGGGAGGACTAGCGGGAGTCCGGGAGAGCAGTACTTC.

This clone has just a few counts. The DNA for the CDR3 is TGTGCCAGCAGCCCTTGGGGGGCCGGGGAGCTGTTTTTT. Translating it yields CASSPWGAGELFF. The rearrangement joins TRBV14 to TRBJ2-2; possibly TRBD2 for D (6 bases). The CDR3 contains 13 residues. Germline assignment: CDR1 SGHDN and CDR2 FVKESK. V was cut by 4 bases and J by 6 bases, with 9 bases left in between. The entire variable domain, with the rest obtained from reference TRBV14 and TRBJ2-2, is as follows: EAGVTQFPSHSVIEKGQTVTLRCDPISGHDNLYWYRRVMGKEIKFLLHFVKESKQDESGMPNNRFLAERTGGTYSTLKVQPAELEDSGVYFCASSPWGAGELFFGEGSRLTVL.

This clone was recorded at least ten times. The chain has TRBV28 and TRBJ2-1, with 9 bases that match TRBD2. Unmatched junction bases numbered 9, after V lost 4 bases and J lost 5 bases. CDR3 length: 16 residues. The V gene's germline CDR1 is MDHEN and CDR2 SYDVKM. The DNA of the CDR3 is TGTGCCAGCAGTTCTCCCGCTAGCGGGGTTGACAATGAGCAGTTCTTC. Translating gives CASSSPASGVDNEQFF.

The chain combines TRBV5-1 with TRBJ2-7; 14 nucleotides agree with TRBD2. CDR3 size: 15 residues. Germline trimming cut 3 bases from V and 6 bases from J; bases unmatched to any gene: 5. In germline, CDR1 is SGHRS, CDR2 YFSETQ. CDR3 DNA: TGCGCCAGCAGCTGGGGACTAGCGGGAGCGGGCGAGCAGTACTTC. Translation: CASSWGLAGAGEQYF.

This clone turned up a few times. DNA of the CDR3: TGCAGCGTCCGACAGCCGGAGCCAGATACGCAGTATTTT. Its translation is CSVRQPEPDTQYF. This sequence joins TRBV29-1 and TRBJ2-3; TRBD1 might be the D (5 bases). Trimming pared 6 bases from V and 4 bases from J, leaving 14 bases between. The germline V gene encodes CDR1 SQVTM and CDR2 ANQGSEA. The CDR3 extends over 13 amino acids.

The chain employs TRBV28 and TRBJ1-2; the D gene is possibly TRBD1 (6 bases). This CDR3 has 13 residues. Trimming removed 3 bases at V and 7 bases at J, with 12 bases between. Germline V gives CDR1 MDHEN, CDR2 SYDVKM. CDR3 DNA: TGTGCCAGCAGTTTCGCGGGGGCTGGTGGCTACACCTTC. Translation gives CASSFAGAGGYTF.